Each of the 20 T cell receptor beta chains below was sequenced from the same sample in a study of identical twins. TCRdb called the 5' RACE reads again in MiXCR, with one record for every CDR3 protein. This sample carries a few hundred thousand distinct CDR3 sequences, nearly 9.5% of them seen once, and the ten largest clones take about 7.1%. These sequences were also reported in another study, on yellow fever vaccine responses in identical twins.

The sample consisted of CD8+ T cells sorted from blood. These receptors all come from a woman aged 18-29 years in good health.

This clonotype has at least ten counts. The chain recombines TRBV5-6 with TRBJ2-7, with 7 nucleotides matching TRBD1. CDR3 length: 14 amino acids. V shed 4 bases and J 1 base; nucleotides not matched to a gene: 5. The germline V gene has CDR1 SGHDT and CDR2 YYEEEE. CDR3 nucleotide sequence: TGTGCCAGCAGCGCAGGGGGTCGATCCTACGAGCAGTACTTC. It specifies CASSAGGRSYEQYF.

This clonotype showed up many times. V usage is TRBV7-9 and J usage is TRBJ1-3; D unresolved. V was cut by 5 bases and J by 4 bases, with 15 bases left in between. Germline V CDR1 and CDR2: SEHNR, FQNEAQ (reference sequence). The CDR3 is 15 residues long. The CDR3 here is CASSPPGDRGNTIYF. The CDR3 DNA reads as TGTGCCAGCAGCCCGCCGGGAGACCGAGGAAACACCATATATTTT.

The V and J genes are TRBV5-8 and TRBJ2-2; 7 positions agree with TRBD1. In germline, CDR1 is SGHTS, CDR2 YDEGEE. The CDR3 loop spans 15 amino acids. J lost 5 bases, V lost 2 bases, and 6 bases had no gene match. This CDR3 reads CASSFEQGRTGELFF. CDR3 DNA sequence: TGTGCCAGCAGCTTTGAACAGGGGCGAACCGGGGAGCTGTTTTTT.

This clonotype was detected only a few times. The CDR3 DNA reads TGTGCCAGCAGTTACTCATGGGGATCTGAGCAGTTCTTC. Translating it yields CASSYSWGSEQFF. The rearrangement joins TRBV6-5 to TRBJ2-1; unclear D gene. V gave up 0 bases and J gave up 9 bases, with 9 bases separating them. CDR1 and CDR2 (germline): MNHEY, SVGAGI. The CDR3 is 13 residues long.

This clonotype was counted only a few times. The V gene is TRBV27, the J gene TRBJ2-1, with 9 nucleotides matching TRBD1. Germline assignment: CDR1 MNHEY and CDR2 SMNVEV (reference sequence). The CDR3 loop spans 16 amino acids. J lost 7 bases, V lost 4 bases, and 11 bases had no gene match. The CDR3 protein is CASSSGGTGYNNEQFF. In DNA form, the CDR3 reads TGTGCCAGCAGTTCTGGGGGGACAGGGTATAATAATGAGCAGTTCTTC.

This sequence joins TRBV4-3 and TRBJ2-1, with 7 bases that match TRBD1. After removal of 7 bases from V and 5 bases from J, the junction contained 11 bases not matched to a gene. The V gene's germline CDR1 is LGHNA and CDR2 YSLEER. The CDR3 is 15 residues long. CDR3 in DNA: TGCGCCAGCACCCCCCCGGGACAGATTCACAATGAGCAGTTCTTC. Encoded protein: CASTPPGQIHNEQFF.

V usage is TRBV28 and J usage is TRBJ2-7; TRBD2 matches at 9 bases. Per germline, CDR1 MDHEN and CDR2 SYDVKM. The trim removed 6 bases at V and 2 bases at J, leaving 8 bases unmatched. CDR3 size: 15 residues. The CDR3, as DNA: TGTGCCAGCAGGCCGACTAGCGGAGGGGCCTACGAGCAGTACTTC. This translates into CASRPTSGGAYEQYF.

The CDR3 nucleotides are TGTGCCAGCAGTTATACAACCGGGACAGGGGTTCACGAGCAGTACTTC. This sequence encodes CASSYTTGTGVHEQYF. The chain links TRBV28 to TRBJ2-7; TRBD1 agrees at 10 bases. Germline V CDR1 and CDR2: MDHEN, SYDVKM. The junction had 11 bases not matched to a gene; V was cut back by 4 bases and J by 5 bases. The CDR3 consists of 16 residues.

This clonotype was seen only a few times. V usage is TRBV28 and J usage is TRBJ2-7; no definite D call. Germline V gives CDR1 MDHEN, CDR2 SYDVKM. The CDR3 is 16 amino acids. V lost 8 bases to trimming and J lost 2 bases, with 22 bases between them. The CDR3 sequence: CASGTDQKNSPYEQYF. The DNA of the CDR3 is TGTGCCAGCGGTACGGACCAGAAAAATTCACCCTACGAGCAGTACTTC.

This clonotype was seen repeatedly, ten times or more. The rearrangement uses TRBV6-2 or TRBV6-3 and TRBJ2-7, with 12 positions matching TRBD2. Germline V lookup: CDR1 MNHEY, CDR2 SVGEGT. The ends lost 6 bases at V and 3 bases at J; junction bases unmatched: 6. This CDR3 region has 15 residues. CDR3 bases: TGTGCCAGCAGCCCCGGGACTAGCGGGCTCTACGAGCAGTACTTC. Protein sequence: CASSPGTSGLYEQYF.

The chain has TRBV6-5 and TRBJ1-4; possible D gene TRBD1, 5 bases. Trimming took off 0 bases at V and 7 bases at J, with 12 bases between the two ends. This CDR3 spans 15 amino acids. Germline loops: CDR1 MNHEY, CDR2 SVGAGI. The DNA for the CDR3 is TGTGCCAGCAGTTACTCCCAATTGGGGCGTGAAAAACTGTTTTTT. Translation gives CASSYSQLGREKLFF.

The sample holds a few counts of this clonotype. The gene calls are TRBV7-8 and TRBJ2-5, with 9 bases matching TRBD2. There are 14 residues in the CDR3. Per the germline V gene, CDR1 is SGHVS and CDR2 is FQNEAQ. Trimming cost V 6 bases and J 4 bases; bases outside gene matches: 6. The CDR3 region has the DNA TGTGCCAGCAGACGCGGGGGGGCCATAGAGACCCAGTACTTC. Amino acids: CASRRGGAIETQYF.

This clonotype was picked up many times. The rearrangement links TRBV24-1 to TRBJ2-7; TRBD2 matches 7 bases. Germline V gene sequence: CDR1 KGHDR, CDR2 SFDVKD. Trimming took 10 bases from V and 3 from J; bases not matched to a gene: 20. The CDR3 loop spans 17 amino acids. CDR3 sequence: CATSNQVPGGGGYEQYF. The CDR3 DNA reads TGTGCCACATCGAACCAAGTACCGGGAGGCGGAGGCTACGAGCAGTACTTC.

V and J are TRBV9 and TRBJ2-1, with TRBD1 matching over 12 bases. CDR3 length equals 14 residues. V trimming: 3 bases; J trimming: 5 bases; junction bases outside the gene matches: 0. Germline CDR1 is SGDLS and CDR2 is YYNGEE. CDR3 residues: CASSGDRGHNEQFF. In DNA form, the CDR3 reads TGTGCCAGCAGCGGGGACAGGGGGCACAATGAGCAGTTCTTC.

This clonotype was counted many times. CDR3 bases: TGTGCCAGCAGTACATGGACTAGCGAGGAGGAGACCCAGTACTTC. Translated, it gives CASSTWTSEEETQYF. This chain connects TRBV12-3 or TRBV12-4 to TRBJ2-5; 9 bases align to TRBD2. V trimming: 5 bases; J trimming: 5 bases; junction bases outside the gene matches: 9. The CDR3 is 15 amino acids.

The table lists this clonotype with many counts. The chain combines TRBV3-1 with TRBJ2-2; D is undetermined. Germline CDR1 is LGHDT and CDR2 is YNNKEL (reference sequence). The V and J ends lost 7 bases and 4 bases respectively, with 7 bases between them. The CDR3 loop spans 12 amino acids. The CDR3 loop is CASTWGTGELFF. CDR3 sequence (DNA): TGTGCCAGCACGTGGGGCACCGGGGAGCTGTTTTTT.

The sample holds a few counts of this clonotype. V is TRBV5-1 and J is TRBJ2-1; 7 bases map to TRBD2. The CDR3 covers 13 residues. Germline assignment: CDR1 SGHRS and CDR2 YFSETQ. After removal of 2 bases from V and 6 bases from J, the junction contained 2 bases not matched to a gene. Written as DNA, the CDR3 is TGCGCCAGCAGCTTAGCGGGATTCAATGAGCAGTTCTTC. This gives the protein CASSLAGFNEQFF.

The sample holds many counts of this clonotype. The V gene is TRBV4-3, the J gene TRBJ2-3, with 7 bases identical to TRBD2. The germline gives CDR1 LGHNA, CDR2 YSLEER. The CDR3 has 13 amino acids. V trimming: 6 bases; J trimming: 3 bases; junction bases outside the gene matches: 3. CDR3 nucleotides: TGCGCCAGCAGACTAGCGAGTACAGATACGCAGTATTTT. Its translation is CASRLASTDTQYF.

This clonotype was observed many times. The J gene is TRBJ2-3, the V gene TRBV7-9, with D perhaps assigned TRBD1 or TRBD2 (6 bases each). This CDR3 spans 16 amino acids. Between the trimmed V and J ends, which lost 5 bases and 3 bases, there was a span of 18 bases. In germline, CDR1 is SEHNR, CDR2 FQNEAQ (reference sequence). Here the CDR3 reads CASSPEGGAATDTQYF. The CDR3 DNA is TGTGCCAGCAGCCCCGAGGGGGGCGCGGCAACAGATACGCAGTATTTT.

This clonotype was picked up a small number of times. V usage is TRBV14 and J usage is TRBJ2-1; 14 nucleotides match TRBD2. Losses at the gene ends were 2 bases for V and 4 bases for J; bases not matched to a gene: 4. The CDR3 spans 17 residues. In germline, CDR1 is SGHDN, CDR2 FVKESK. The CDR3 protein is CASSQPGLAGVYNEQFF. The CDR3 nucleotides are TGTGCCAGCAGCCAACCGGGACTAGCGGGGGTGTACAATGAGCAGTTCTTC. Full variable domain (rest looked up from reference TRBV14 and TRBJ2-1): EAGVTQFPSHSVIEKGQTVTLRCDPISGHDNLYWYRRVMGKEIKFLLHFVKESKQDESGMPNNRFLAERTGGTYSTLKVQPAELEDSGVYFCASSQPGLAGVYNEQFFGPGTRLTVL.